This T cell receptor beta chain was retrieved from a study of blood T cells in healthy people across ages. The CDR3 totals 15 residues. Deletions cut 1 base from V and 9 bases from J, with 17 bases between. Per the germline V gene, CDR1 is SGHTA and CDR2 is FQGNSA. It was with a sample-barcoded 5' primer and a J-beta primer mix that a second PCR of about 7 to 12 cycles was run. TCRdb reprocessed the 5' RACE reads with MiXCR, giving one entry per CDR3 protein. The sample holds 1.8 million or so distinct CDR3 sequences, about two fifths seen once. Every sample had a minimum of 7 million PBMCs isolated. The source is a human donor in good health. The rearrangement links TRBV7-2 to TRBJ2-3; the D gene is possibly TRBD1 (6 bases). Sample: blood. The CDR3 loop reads CASSLDSRQGITQYF. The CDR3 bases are TGTGCCAGCAGCTTAGATAGTAGGCAGGGGATCACGCAGTATTTT.